This T cell receptor (beta chain) came from a study of cytomegalovirus exposure and HLA in healthy donors (dated by TCRdb to about 2017). With regard to the full study: According to an earlier analysis of 587 of the donors, about 179 million T cells yielded some 120 million unique TCR beta sequences and around 280 Gb of sequence data. The study was designed to test whether signatures of past pathogen exposure could be identified by cataloging public T cell receptors. HLA typing included class I and class II loci at four-digit resolution. In an earlier analysis of a few hundred of the donors, high-throughput TCR beta sequencing was used to judge whether each TCR beta V gene segment behaved as functional or pseudogenic. Donor age, sex, ethnicity and CMV serostatus were compiled together with the repertoire data. Using immunosequencing, the study profiled T cell repertoires from about 610 subjects and related those repertoires to cytomegalovirus serostatus. Genome-wide SNP genotypes for about 65% of the 666 donors were used in a later genetic analysis, which treated that subset as a discovery cohort. All discovery cohort repertoires had been generated on a single sequencing platform. A later analysis re-analyzed previously published TCR beta repertoires from several hundred donors and added high-resolution HLA genotyping to study TCR occurrence patterns. Of the 350 to 450 genotyped donors, roughly 76% were placed in the genetic ancestry cluster associated with self-reported Caucasian donors. Besides the first cohort of more than 650 subjects, a separate validation cohort made up of 95 to 150 different subjects was used. Typing coverage differed by locus: A, B, C, DRB1 and DQB1 were typed in about 629-640 donors, DQA1 in about 500, DPA1 in around 580, and DPB1 in just under 480. Across around 400 genotyped donors of the cohort, an average of roughly 250,000 unique TCR beta nucleotide sequences per donor were sequenced, and approximately 19% of those sequences were non-productive. The study combined high-throughput TCR immunosequencing, statistical association of individual TCRs with disease status, and machine learning to predict cytomegalovirus infection status. Rather than drawing on any new phenotypic data, the later analysis identified candidate immune exposures from TCR beta sequences and the way those sequences occurred across donors. An early release that covered around 590 HLA-typed donors contained 300 to 350 gigabases of sequencing data and about 84 million unique TCR sequences. Roughly five DR-DQ haplotypes were handled as single units for association and clustering because linkage in the cohort was strong. The investigation overall reported the following: According to the authors, the approach could potentially be generalized to other disease states and immunological phenotypes. A cluster of highly shared sequence variants was judged likely to be a technical artifact of the sequencing pipeline. For the cohort, immune exposure information was limited to CMV serostatus. A later genetic analysis associated a missense DCLRE1C variant with V-gene and J-gene trimming of TCR beta chains, and an independent cohort replicated the association. Because some donors lacked HLA typing at each locus, the association tests relied only on the typed subset. This cohort had only TCR beta chains sequenced, and the lack of alpha or paired-chain data limited which features could be detected. In vitro tests confirmed that a few of the cytomegalovirus-associated TCR beta chains recognize cytomegalovirus antigens. Some IMGT-functional V segments, including TRBV6-2 and TRBV6-3, could not be distinguished by the 87-base-pair reads and were therefore excluded. In the study, 150 to 200 TCR beta chains were listed as associated with cytomegalovirus. In a later analysis, most CMV-associated TCR beta chains were found to appear HLA-restricted, with HLA associations seemingly driven largely by CMV exposure. In a later analysis, HLA-associated TCR beta chains showed more clonal expansion and lower generation probabilities than non-associated chains that were equally common. In a later analysis, several top co-occurrence clusters were reported to appear linked to parvovirus B19, influenza, CMV and Epstein-Barr virus. According to a later genetic analysis, donors in an Asian-associated ancestry cluster had fewer N-insertions in productive TCRs than the approximately 630-donor mean. Cytomegalovirus status was reported to be diagnosed by the classifier with high specificity and sensitivity in both the original and validation cohorts. A further reported finding was that TCR beta sequences accurately predicted the HLA-A and HLA-B alleles for most subjects in the first cohort. Linkage disequilibrium might explain the correlated functional status among segregating V segments, but an unknown experimental factor could not be excluded. Most TCR sequences were observed very rarely across donors, whereas some public TCRs were present in many individuals. In a later analysis, TCR association rates were found to vary across HLA loci, with the most associated TCRs seen for DRB1 alleles and the fewest for HLA-C alleles. Assigning TCR associations to individual alleles was difficult when HLA alleles, especially DR and DQ, strongly co-occurred. Broadly in line with IMGT annotations, most TCR beta V segments showed up in productive rearrangements about 87% or about 30% of the time in an earlier analysis of 587 of the donors. In a later analysis, some 18,000 TCR beta sequences were associated with specific HLA alleles at a false discovery rate of 0.05. Presence/absence analyses assumed roughly uniform sequencing depth across donors, an assumption that may not hold. Seventeen rarely observed V segments, including chromosome 9 orphons, were excluded from the earlier analysis of several hundred of the donors because counts were too low.

Regarding this clone: The antigen this receptor binds is unknown. No much larger clone exists at a distance of one base, and base qualities are not known.

The method behind the library was the immunoSEQ multiplex PCR assay. The multiplex PCR relied on a mix of 60 forward primers for TCR Vbeta segments and 13 reverse primers for TCR Jbeta segments. The CDR3 region of rearranged TCR beta genes was amplified from genomic DNA with a multiplex PCR assay. On the Illumina HiSeq System, the amplified TCR beta libraries were sequenced as 87-base-pair reads. The paper's data handling went like this. A later analysis counted approximately 84 million unique TCR beta chains across the 666 repertoires, and some 11 million of these chains were shared by at least two donors. Raw reads were error-corrected and collapsed into unique sequences with a nearest-neighbor algorithm that merged closely related sequences to remove PCR and sequencing errors. To assign V, D and J gene segments, CDR3 sequences were aligned to IMGT reference sequences. For a sequence to be retained, at least a six-nucleotide match to both a V gene segment and a J gene segment was required. Rearrangements were classified as productive when the CDR3 lacked stop codons and remained in frame with V and J, and all other rearrangements were classified as non-productive. Following IMGT convention, CDR3 was defined as the stretch from the second conserved V-encoded cysteine up to the conserved J-encoded phenylalanine. Sequences without an unambiguous match to a single V gene segment were excluded from the earlier analysis of about 630 of the donors. An earlier analysis of fewer than 750 of the donors classified V segments as functional when productive rearrangements were above 56.7% and as segregating when the standard deviation between donors was above 5%. To diagnose cytomegalovirus status from the catalog of TCR beta chain sequences, a statistical classification framework was built. In a later analysis, TCR nucleotide sequences were compared against IMGT/GENE-DB human TR gene sequences so that V and J genes could be assigned. The TCRdist pipeline was used in a later analysis to assign CDR3 sequences and most-parsimonious VDJ recombination scenarios. In a later analysis, each TCR beta chain was defined by its CDR3 amino acid sequence together with its V-gene family, and reads lacking a unique V-gene family were excluded. As a way to deal with suspected cross-contamination and a sequencing artifact, a later analysis dropped under 600 nucleotide sequences that were highly shared and had low generation probability. A later analysis calculated a clonal expansion index for each public chain from normalized within-repertoire ranks of inferred template counts. In a later analysis, generation probabilities were computed using a VDJ recombination model fitted to out-of-frame rearrangements, and the results were checked against IGoR. A later analysis scored TCR-TCR, TCR-HLA and TCR-CMV co-occurrence with hypergeometric tests, applying a repertoire-size bias correction to TCR pairs. In a later analysis, false discovery rates were estimated by permuting HLA or CMV assignments 20 times. A later analysis grouped co-occurring TCRs with DBSCAN, adding TCRdist sequence similarity when clustering within HLA-allele-positive subsets. Repertoires with fewer than 30,000 or more than 120,000 public chains were left out of co-occurrence clustering, as were five repertoires with anomalous nucleotide sharing. TCRdb mirrors the immuneACCESS table, restricted to in-frame sequences. Some clones are absent from its copies; in checked studies, under half trace to an unresolved V gene, and the reason for the others is unknown. D and trimming come from the DNA, and the V and J calls and clone size come from that table. Across this sample there are over 250,000 clones, with about 75% seen only once. The ten largest clonotypes hold under 3% of the sample.

The cohort comprised some 700 healthy bone marrow donors. All cohort members were sampled while nominally healthy, although unrecorded immune exposures were likely present. The donor was CMV seronegative and belonged to the group of around 350 seronegative cohort members. Each donor provided a peripheral blood sample, and peripheral blood mononuclear cells were used for TCR beta sequencing. Genomic DNA extraction from the blood cell samples was performed with the Qiagen DNeasy Blood Extraction Kit. The CDR3 has 13 amino acids, counting the end cysteine and phenylalanine. This entry keeps only the CDR3 DNA: 39 bases, framed from base 1.

This clonotype was sampled from a female donor in good health and CMV-seronegative. Material for sequencing was PBMCs. This receptor chain uses TRBV21-1 and TRBJ2-7; TRBD2 is the table's D call, not checked against the DNA. TRBV21-1 is a pseudogene locus. At the DNA level, the sequence is TGTGCCAGCATAACCCGTAGCTCCTACGAGCAGTACTTC. It specifies CASITRSSYEQYF.